Following are 8 T cell receptor beta chains from one sample sequenced in a study of T cell repertoires in cytomegalovirus infection. Via MiXCR, TCRdb re-called the reads, giving one row per CDR3 protein. The sample shows around 94,000 distinct CDR3 sequences, approximately 15% of them seen only once. The sample was PBMCs. These receptors were obtained from a human donor in good health (CMV status not recorded). Some clones in this sample may be carry-over from other donors' samples.

This clonotype was counted many times. The chain is built from TRBV12-3 or TRBV12-4 and TRBJ2-1; 8 nucleotides align to TRBD2. After removal of 3 bases from V and 5 bases from J, the junction contained 15 bases not matched to a gene. CDR3 length equals 18 residues. The DNA for the CDR3 is TGTGCCAGCAGTTTCGACCCGTCTTTTAGCGGGGAAGACAATGAGCAGTTCTTC. Residues: CASSFDPSFSGEDNEQFF.

Notes on this clonotype: Given a much more abundant clone one base away, this may be a read error. This sequence joins TRBV14 and TRBJ2-2; D is possibly TRBD2 (5 bases). The V gene's germline CDR1 is SGHDN and CDR2 FVKESK. The V end lost 3 bases, the J end lost 7 bases, and 12 bases lay between the germline ends. The CDR3 is 14 amino acids. CDR3 protein: CASSQGVFNGELFF. As DNA, the CDR3 is TGTGCCAGCAGCCAGGGAGTATTCAACGGGGAGCTGTTTTTT.

The genes are TRBV10-3 and TRBJ1-1; a weak D match, TRBD1 (5 bases). This CDR3 has 13 residues. Trimming took 7 bases from V and 1 from J, leaving 10 bases between them. CDR1 ENHRY and CDR2 SYGVKD come from the germline V gene. The CDR3 region is CAITDSQNTEAFF. The CDR3 bases are TGTGCCATCACAGACAGCCAGAACACTGAAGCTTTCTTT.

The chain combines TRBV28 with TRBJ1-5, with D possibly being TRBD1 (6 bases). V lost 7 bases and J lost 4, with 14 bases in between. The CDR3 has 14 residues. CDR1 is MDHEN, CDR2 SYDVKM, per germline. The CDR3 region has the DNA TGTGCCAGCACCGGAGGGGGGGGAAATCAGCCCCAGCATTTT. Encoded protein: CASTGGGGNQPQHF.

The table lists this clonotype with a few counts. V gene TRBV6-6 combines with J gene TRBJ1-5, with 9 bases that match TRBD1. The germline gives CDR1 MNHNY, CDR2 SVGAGI (reference sequence). V dropped 5 bases and J dropped 3; count of bases not matched to a gene: 11. The CDR3 consists of 17 residues. The CDR3 protein is CASSSGGGTGSNQPQHF. CDR3 nucleotides: TGTGCCAGCAGTAGTGGTGGAGGGACAGGGTCCAATCAGCCCCAGCATTTT.

This clonotype was observed many times. The chain employs TRBV15 and TRBJ2-5; unclear D gene. Germline V gene sequence: CDR1 LNHNV, CDR2 YYDKDF (reference sequence). V gave up 3 bases and J gave up 2 bases, with 13 bases separating them. This CDR3 has 15 amino acids. CDR3 protein: CATSSYSGPQETQYF. The CDR3 DNA reads as TGTGCCACCAGCAGCTACTCAGGCCCTCAAGAGACCCAGTACTTC.

This chain uses TRBV14 with TRBJ2-5; D perhaps matches TRBD2 (6 bases). Trimming cost V 1 base and J 2 bases, with 17 bases left between them. The CDR3 runs to 17 residues. Germline values: CDR1 SGHDN, CDR2 FVKESK. The CDR3 is CASSQALPGLIQETQYF. In nucleotides, the CDR3 is TGTGCCAGCAGCCAAGCTTTACCGGGACTGATACAAGAGACCCAGTACTTC.

This clonotype was recorded a few times. This could be a read error, since a much larger clone is one nucleotide away. The CDR3 DNA reads as TGTGCCAGCAGCTTATGGAGTCCGGGGCGAGAGACCCAGTACTTC. It codes for CASSLWSPGRETQYF. The rearrangement links TRBV7-2 to TRBJ2-5; D assignment may be TRBD1 or TRBD2 (5 bases each). The CDR3 has 15 amino acids. The germline V and J ends were trimmed by 2 bases and 4 bases, with 14 bases remaining between them. Germline V gene lookup returns CDR1 SGHTA and CDR2 FQGNSA.